This T cell receptor beta chain was identified in a study of blood T cell repertoires in COVID-19. Repertoires were generated with immunoSEQ multiplex PCR, while TCRdb's copy carries only in-frame clones and drops some. Among some 170,000 clones listed, over 75% were seen once. The sample comprised PBMCs or T cells enriched from blood (not recorded which). This TCR derives from a human donor with acute COVID-19. The donor label of this sample is uncertain.

CDR3 nucleotide sequence: TGTGCCAGCAGTGTGCATGGAGGCACTGAAGCTTTCTTT. Encoded protein: CASSVHGGTEAFF. The chain employs TRBV25-1 and TRBJ1-1; D is ambiguous. V was cut by 4 bases and J by 4 bases, with 10 bases left in between. CDR3 length: 13 amino acids. Germline CDR1 is MGHDK and CDR2 is SYGVNS.